A selection of T cell receptor beta chains follows, all from one sample in a study of Ad26.COV2.S vaccination and SARS-CoV-2 variants. Assay used: immunoSEQ multiplex PCR; TCRdb lists only in-frame clones, some missing. The table lists 300,000 to 350,000 clones, over 80% of them singletons. This material consisted of peripheral blood, taken in a trial of Ad26.COV2.S vaccine versus placebo. The receptor source for this set is a person aged 18 to 59 who received the Ad26.COV2.S COVID-19 vaccine or a placebo. Both conserved end residues are part of each CDR3. The order of the fields is V gene, D gene, J gene, clone size, CDR3 DNA, CDR3 protein. D genes are given only for firm matches. Where a row states a size, it is once, few, many or the class of an expanded clone; other rows omit it.

TRBV7-2	NA	TRBJ2-1	few	TGTGCCAGCAGCTTAGCAGGGAACAATGAGCAGTTCTTC	CASSLAGNNEQFF
TRBV19	TRBD1	TRBJ2-5	NA	TGTGCCAGTAGTATAGCGCCAGGGGGTTCCCCAGAGACCCAGTACTTC	CASSIAPGGSPETQYF
TRBV5-5	NA	TRBJ1-2	NA	TGTGCCAGCAGCCCCGGACAGTGGGAGTCTGGCTACACCTTC	CASSPGQWESGYTF
TRBV6-2/TRBV6-3	NA	TRBJ1-5	few	TGTGCCAGCAGTAGAGACAGTCGCAATCAGCCCCAGCATTTT	CASSRDSRNQPQHF
TRBV21-1	NA	TRBJ1-6	NA	TGTGCCAGCAGCCGACCTTCGGACAGGGTTAATTCACCCCTCCACTTT	CASSRPSDRVNSPLHF
TRBV12-3/TRBV12-4	NA	TRBJ1-3	NA	TGTGCCTACAACCAGGACTCTGGAAACACCATATATTTT	CAYNQDSGNTIYF
TRBV5-4	NA	TRBJ1-6	NA	TGTGCCAGCAGCTTGTACAGTAATTCACCCCTCCACTTT	CASSLYSNSPLHF
TRBV6-6	TRBD1	TRBJ1-5	NA	TGTGCCAGCAGTCGACAGGGGGCCGCAGGCAATCAGCCCCAGCATTTT	CASSRQGAAGNQPQHF
TRBV28	NA	TRBJ2-1	NA	TGTGCCAGCAAAATAGGCGGTTCCTACAATGAGCAGTTCTTC	CASKIGGSYNEQFF
TRBV2	TRBD1	TRBJ1-5	NA	TGTGCCAGCAGAGCAGGGGGCGGTCAGCCCCAGCATTTT	CASRAGGGQPQHF
TRBV4-2	NA	TRBJ2-2	NA	TGTGCCAGCAGCCAAGGGTACAACACCGGGGAGCTGTTTTTT	CASSQGYNTGELFF
TRBV13	NA	TRBJ2-3	NA	TGTGCCAGCAGCTCCCGACCGGCAGATACGCAGTATTTT	CASSSRPADTQYF
TRBV5-1	TRBD1	TRBJ1-1	NA	TGCGCCAGCAGCTCCCCAGGGGGCTCTGAAGCTTTCTTT	CASSSPGGSEAFF
TRBV7-8	NA	TRBJ1-6	few	TGTGCCAGCAGCCTAAACAGGAATTCCCTCCACTTT	CASSLNRNSLHF
TRBV7-3	NA	TRBJ2-2	NA	TGTGCCAGCAGCTTTCTACCCAGGGCCGGGGAGCTGTTTTTT	CASSFLPRAGELFF
TRBV6-5	NA	TRBJ2-7	NA	TGTGCCAGCAGCCTTGGACGGGCTACGACGGAGCAGTACTTC	CASSLGRATTEQYF
TRBV4-1	TRBD2	TRBJ2-5	NA	TGCGCCAGCAGCCAATTTAGCGGGGGAAACCAAGAGACCCAGTACTTC	CASSQFSGGNQETQYF
TRBV7-2	TRBD1	TRBJ1-3	once	TGTGCCAGCAGCTTAGGACCAGGGGGCCCTGGAAACACCATATATTTT	CASSLGPGGPGNTIYF
TRBV18	NA	TRBJ1-1	NA	TGTGCCAGCTCACAACAGGGATACACTGAAGCTTTCTTT	CASSQQGYTEAFF
TRBV7-9	TRBD1	TRBJ1-4	NA	TGTGCCGCAGCGCAGGGGGTTGAAAAACTGTTTTTT	CAAAQGVEKLFF
TRBV6-4	NA	TRBJ2-7	NA	TGTGCCAGCAGTCCCAACGGTGGCGGCCGCTACGAGCAGTACTTC	CASSPNGGGRYEQYF
TRBV27	NA	TRBJ2-1	NA	TGTGCCAGCAGTTTCCGACAGTTGGGGAATGAGCAGTTCTTC	CASSFRQLGNEQFF
TRBV24-1	NA	TRBJ2-1	NA	TGTGCCACCAGTGATCGAGATCCAGACAGCGTGAATGAGCAGTTCTTC	CATSDRDPDSVNEQFF
TRBV6-5	NA	TRBJ1-5	NA	TGTGCCAGCGGGGGGGATAGCAATCAGCCCCAGCATTTT	CASGGDSNQPQHF
TRBV19	NA	TRBJ2-2	few	TGTGCCAGTAAAGGGCGAGGGACCGGGGAGCTGTTTTTT	CASKGRGTGELFF
TRBV20-1	NA	TRBJ2-5	NA	TGCAGTGCTAGTGCGGGACTTGGGGAGACCCAGTACTTC	CSASAGLGETQYF
TRBV24-1	NA	TRBJ1-2	NA	TGTGCCACCAGTGACCCCCGACAAGGGGATTTTTCTGGCTACACCTTC	CATSDPRQGDFSGYTF
TRBV11-2	NA	TRBJ2-2	NA	TGTGCCAGCAGCCCAGGCATGGGGGGTGGCACCGGGGAGCTGTTTTTT	CASSPGMGGGTGELFF
TRBV7-9	NA	TRBJ2-1	NA	TGTGCCAGCAGCTTAGTAGGGTCGGCGGGTGAGCAGTTCTTC	CASSLVGSAGEQFF
TRBV9	NA	TRBJ1-5	NA	TGTGCCAGCAGCGTAGGGGGTTCGGGCAATCAGCCCCAGCATTTT	CASSVGGSGNQPQHF
TRBV10-3	TRBD2	TRBJ2-5	once	TGTGCCATCAGTAAGGGACTAGCGGAACAAGAGACCCAGTACTTC	CAISKGLAEQETQYF
TRBV2	NA	TRBJ1-2	NA	TGTGCCAGCGGCCCCGAGGTATATGGCTACACCTTC	CASGPEVYGYTF
TRBV19	NA	TRBJ2-2	NA	TGTGCCAGTAGTCTAATCGGGCCCGGGGAGCTGTTTTTT	CASSLIGPGELFF
TRBV24-1	NA	TRBJ1-4	NA	TGTGCCACCAGTATTGAAACTAATGAAAAACTGTTTTTT	CATSIETNEKLFF
TRBV6-6	NA	TRBJ2-4	NA	TGTGCCAGCAGTCCCGTGGATCTAGCCAAAAACATTCAGTACTTC	CASSPVDLAKNIQYF
TRBV6-5	NA	TRBJ1-6	NA	TGTGCCAGCAGTTGGACAGAGGATTCACCCCTCCACTTT	CASSWTEDSPLHF
TRBV4-1	TRBD2	TRBJ2-7	NA	TGCGCCAGCAGGGAAAGGTGGGGGGGACGCTACGAGCAGTACTTC	CASRERWGGRYEQYF
TRBV3-1/TRBV3-2	NA	TRBJ1-2	NA	TGTGCCAGCAGCCCTACCACAACGAACTATGGCTACACCTTC	CASSPTTTNYGYTF
TRBV10-3	TRBD1	TRBJ1-1	NA	TGTGCCATCAGCCCAGGGGGGGATCGGACTGAAGCTTTCTTT	CAISPGGDRTEAFF
TRBV20-1	NA	TRBJ1-2	once	TGCAGTGCTAGAGATCAACGTCAAGGGGCATTC	CSARDQRQGAF
TRBV4-2	TRBD1	TRBJ2-1	NA	TGTGCCAGCAGCCAAGAGGGGACAAGGGGGCTCAATGAGCAGTTCTTC	CASSQEGTRGLNEQFF
TRBV5-1	NA	TRBJ1-2	few	TGCGCCAGCAGCTTGGAGGGGAACTATGGCTACACCTTC	CASSLEGNYGYTF
TRBV3-1/TRBV3-2	NA	TRBJ2-1	NA	TGTGCCAGCAGCCAAGTAGGGGTCTCCTACAATGAGCAGTTCTTC	CASSQVGVSYNEQFF
TRBV9	TRBD1	TRBJ1-1	NA	TGTGCCAGCAGCAGAATACAGGGGGGCACTGAAGCTTTCTTT	CASSRIQGGTEAFF
TRBV24-1	TRBD1	TRBJ1-4	NA	TGTGCCACCAGTGTGGCTGGACAGGGAGGTAATGAAAAACTGTTTTTT	CATSVAGQGGNEKLFF
TRBV6-1	NA	TRBJ1-6	NA	TGTGCCAGCAGTGACCGCGGAGGGGAGGCTTCACCCCTCCACTTT	CASSDRGGEASPLHF
TRBV6-5	NA	TRBJ2-2	NA	TGTGCCAGCAGAACCAGGGAGACCGGGGAGCTGTTTTTT	CASRTRETGELFF
TRBV7-6	NA	TRBJ2-2	NA	TGTGCCAGCACCCAGGACAGCATCGGGGAGCTGTTTTTT	CASTQDSIGELFF
TRBV2	TRBD1	TRBJ1-5	NA	TGTGCCAGCAGATCGGGACAGGGGACGAATCAGCCCCAGCATTTT	CASRSGQGTNQPQHF
TRBV5-4	NA	TRBJ1-1	NA	TGTGCCAGCAGCTTGGGAGCGGGGGTAGGTACGACTGAAGCTTTCTTT	CASSLGAGVGTTEAFF
TRBV7-6	NA	TRBJ2-3	NA	TGTGCCAGCAGCCCGGGGACGAACACAGATACGCAGTATTTT	CASSPGTNTDTQYF
TRBV6-6	TRBD1	TRBJ1-2	NA	TGTGCCAGCAGTTCGCTGGGACAGGGGGCGAGTGGCTACACCTTC	CASSSLGQGASGYTF
TRBV11-3	TRBD1	TRBJ2-2	NA	TGTGCCAGCAGCGAGACCGGGACAGCGACCACCGGGGAGCTGTTTTTT	CASSETGTATTGELFF
TRBV28	NA	TRBJ1-2	NA	TGTGCCAGCAGTAATTCACAGGGACCGTATAACTATGGCTACACCTTC	CASSNSQGPYNYGYTF
TRBV15	NA	TRBJ2-3	NA	TGTGCCACCAGCAGAGTGGGGGGGCCGGATACGCAGTATTTT	CATSRVGGPDTQYF
TRBV3-1/TRBV3-2	TRBD2	TRBJ2-5	NA	TGTGCCAGCAGCCCTGGACTAGCGGGGGAGACCCAGTACTTC	CASSPGLAGETQYF
TRBV4-1	TRBD1	TRBJ1-2	many	TGCGCCAGCAGCCAAGATGGGACAGTAAGAAGGAAGGGCTACACCTTC	CASSQDGTVRRKGYTF
TRBV2	TRBD2	TRBJ2-2	NA	TGTGCCAGCAGGGAGGGGACTACCAACACCGGGGAGCTGTTTTTT	CASREGTTNTGELFF
TRBV19	TRBD1	TRBJ1-1	NA	TGTGCCAGTACCACACAGGGGGTAGGCGCTGAAGCTTTCTTT	CASTTQGVGAEAFF
TRBV28	TRBD1	TRBJ1-5	NA	TGTGCCAGCGCCAGAGCGCAGGGGGGCGATCAGCCCCAGCATTTT	CASARAQGGDQPQHF